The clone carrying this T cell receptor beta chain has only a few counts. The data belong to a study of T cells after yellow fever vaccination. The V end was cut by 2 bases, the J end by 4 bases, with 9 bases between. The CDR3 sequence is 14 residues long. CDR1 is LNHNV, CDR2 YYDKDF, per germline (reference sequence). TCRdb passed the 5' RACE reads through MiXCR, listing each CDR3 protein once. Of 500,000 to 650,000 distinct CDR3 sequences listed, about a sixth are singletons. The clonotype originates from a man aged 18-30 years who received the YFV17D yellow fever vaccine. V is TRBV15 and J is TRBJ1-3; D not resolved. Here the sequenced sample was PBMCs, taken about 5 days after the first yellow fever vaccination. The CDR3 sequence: CATSRLVAGNTIYF. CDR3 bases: TGTGCCACCAGCAGACTAGTGGCCGGAAACACCATATATTTT.